The 30 T cell receptor beta chains below were found in one sample sequenced in a study of T cells in Graves' hyperthyroidism and ophthalmopathy. Amplification targeted TCR beta CDR3 regions from RNA transcripts. HTBI primers were used for first-round RT-PCR of the TCR CDR3. TCRdb reanalysed the multiplex PCR reads using MiXCR and keeps one entry per CDR3 protein. The table records a few hundred thousand distinct CDR3 sequences, around 19% of them present only once. Source material: blood. These receptors came from a man aged 40-55 years with Graves' hyperthyroidism.

This clonotype has just a few counts. The rearrangement uses TRBV6-5 and TRBJ2-2; D is undetermined. V lost 0 bases to trimming and J lost 0 bases, with 17 bases between them. There are 19 residues in the CDR3. Germline assignment: CDR1 MNHEY and CDR2 SVGAGI. CDR3 nucleotide sequence: TGTGCCAGCAGTTACTCTTCGATTCTCTCGTACGCGAACACCGGGGAGCTGTTTTTT. Amino acids: CASSYSSILSYANTGELFF.

In this sample, this clonotype turned up many times. The genes are TRBV18 and TRBJ2-5; D possibly uses TRBD1 or TRBD2 (5 bases each). Per the germline V gene, CDR1 is KGHSH and CDR2 is LQKENI. This CDR3 is built from 15 residues. V was trimmed by 1 base and J by 2 bases, leaving 11 bases between them. The CDR3 spells CASSPRGSAQETQYF. The CDR3 region has the DNA TGTGCCAGCTCACCACGGGGGTCAGCACAAGAGACCCAGTACTTC. Filled out from reference TRBV18 and TRBJ2-5, the complete variable domain reads NAGVMQNPRHLVRRRGQEARLRCSPMKGHSHVYWYRQLPEEGLKFMVYLQKENIIDESGMPKERFSAEFPKEGPSILRIQQVVRGDSAAYFCASSPRGSAQETQYFGPGTRLLVL.

The table lists this clonotype with many counts. This chain connects TRBV7-9 to TRBJ2-6, with 7 bases fitting TRBD1. Unmatched junction bases numbered 9, after V lost 1 base and J lost 6 bases. The germline V gene has CDR1 SEHNR and CDR2 FQNEAQ (reference sequence). This CDR3 has 17 residues. CDR3 sequence reads: CASSLGRQGVQANVLTF. The CDR3 DNA follows: TGTGCCAGCAGCTTAGGTCGTCAGGGGGTACAGGCCAACGTCCTGACTTTC.

The rearrangement uses TRBV19 and TRBJ2-3; no definite D call. The CDR3 spans 15 residues. V lost 4 bases to trimming and J lost 4 bases, with 15 bases between them. Looked up from germline, CDR1 is LNHDA and CDR2 is SQIVND (reference sequence). The CDR3 loop reads CASSSGIQLADTQYF. CDR3 DNA sequence: TGTGCCAGTAGTAGCGGAATCCAACTGGCAGATACGCAGTATTTT.

V and J are TRBV28 and TRBJ1-6, with TRBD1 identical over 9 bases. J gave up 10 bases and V 3 bases, and 7 bases lay outside the gene matches. The CDR3 has 15 residues. Per germline, CDR1 MDHEN and CDR2 SYDVKM. CDR3 amino acids: CASSFLGQGSSPLHF. The CDR3 nucleotides are TGTGCCAGCAGTTTCTTGGGACAGGGAAGCTCACCCCTCCACTTT.

J is TRBJ2-5 and V is TRBV5-1, with D tentatively TRBD2 (6 bases). The length of the CDR3 is 14 residues. In germline, CDR1 is SGHRS, CDR2 YFSETQ. V lost 0 bases and J 7 bases, leaving 13 bases between the germline ends. The CDR3 region is CASSLEGRRGTQYF. Written as DNA, the CDR3 is TGCGCCAGCAGCTTGGAGGGAAGGAGGGGGACCCAGTACTTC.

This clonotype has ten or more counts. This chain links TRBV28 with TRBJ2-7; D is unresolved. The CDR3 contains 12 residues. The V end lost 2 bases, the J end lost 9 bases, and 11 bases lay between the germline ends. Germline V CDR1 and CDR2: MDHEN, SYDVKM. The CDR3 coding sequence is TGTGCCAGCAGTTTAGCCCCTGGCCGGCAGTACTTC. It yields the protein CASSLAPGRQYF. Full variable domain (missing parts from reference TRBV28 and TRBJ2-7): DVKVTQSSRYLVKRTGEKVFLECVQDMDHENMFWYRQDPGLGLRLIYFSYDVKMKEKGDIPEGYSVSREKKERFSLILESASTNQTSMYLCASSLAPGRQYFGPGTRLTVT.

This clonotype was recorded at least ten times. The rearrangement joins TRBV7-3 to TRBJ2-2, with D maybe TRBD2 (5 bases). Trimming cost V 3 bases and J 0 bases, with 14 bases left between them. From germline, CDR1 is SGHTA and CDR2 FQGTGA. The length of the CDR3 is 17 residues. The chain's CDR3 is CASSFGGGPANTGELFF. CDR3 bases: TGTGCCAGCAGCTTTGGCGGAGGACCGGCGAACACCGGGGAGCTGTTTTTT.

About this clonotype: A much larger clone differs from this one at a single base, so this may be a read error. J is TRBJ2-7 and V is TRBV28; the D gene is possibly TRBD2 (6 bases). The length of the CDR3 is 15 residues. V lost 6 bases, J lost 4 bases, and 19 bases lay in between. Germline V CDR1 and CDR2: MDHEN, SYDVKM. The CDR3 DNA reads as TGTGCCAGCAGGCCCGAAGGGCGGGGTGAATACGAGCAGTACTTC. This sequence encodes CASRPEGRGEYEQYF.

V and J are TRBV6-6 and TRBJ1-6; D unclear. CDR1 is MNHNY and CDR2 is SVGAGI in the germline V gene (reference sequence). The V end lost 2 bases, the J end lost 9 bases, and 20 bases lay between the germline ends. CDR3 length: 17 amino acids. CDR3 bases: TGTGCCAGCAGTTACGCCGGAAATAGGCGTTTGGGTTCACCCCTCCACTTT. The encoded protein is CASSYAGNRRLGSPLHF.

Ten or more counts support this clonotype. The V gene is TRBV20-1, the J gene TRBJ2-5; no firm D call. The V end was cut by 4 bases, the J end by 7 bases, with 4 bases between. Germline V gene lookup returns CDR1 DFQATT and CDR2 SNEGSKA (reference sequence). The CDR3 is 9 amino acids. The CDR3 DNA sequence: TGCAGTGCTATCAGGACCCAGTACTTC. Translating it yields CSAIRTQYF.

This clonotype was detected ten times or more. J is TRBJ2-3 and V is TRBV5-6, with D possibly TRBD1 on 6 matching bases. The V gene lost 1 base and the J gene lost 2 bases, with 11 bases spanning the gap. The length of the CDR3 is 15 residues. The germline V gene has CDR1 SGHDT and CDR2 YYEEEE. The CDR3 here is CASSLNNRDTDTQYF. In nucleotides, the CDR3 is TGTGCCAGCAGCTTGAACAACAGGGACACAGATACGCAGTATTTT.

This clonotype has a count of ten or more. This chain links TRBV12-3 or TRBV12-4 with TRBJ2-1; D gene ambiguous. V lost 5 bases, J lost 8 bases, and 7 bases lay in between. CDR3 length: 11 amino acids. CDR3 nucleotides: TGTGCCAGCAGTAACCTGTATGAGCAGTTCTTC. This sequence encodes CASSNLYEQFF.

This chain joins TRBV20-1 and TRBJ1-2; D unclear. V lost 5 bases, J lost 4 bases, and 11 bases lay in between. The CDR3 covers 12 residues. CDR1 DFQATT and CDR2 SNEGSKA come from the germline V gene (reference sequence). The CDR3 sequence: CSAVKLSYGYTF. In DNA form, the CDR3 reads TGCAGTGCTGTCAAACTGAGCTATGGCTACACCTTC.

The rearrangement uses TRBV24-1 and TRBJ1-2; possible D gene TRBD1, 5 bases. The CDR3 covers 13 residues. The germline V gene encodes CDR1 KGHDR and CDR2 SFDVKD. The V and J ends lost 5 bases and 3 bases respectively, with 9 bases between them. The CDR3 coding sequence is TGTGCCACCAGTGCCCAGGGCGACTATGGCTACACCTTC. This translates into CATSAQGDYGYTF.

This clonotype was picked up many times. The chain carries TRBV5-1 and TRBJ2-7; 9 nucleotides line up with TRBD1. The germline V gene encodes CDR1 SGHRS and CDR2 YFSETQ. The CDR3 covers 14 residues. Losses at the gene ends were 7 bases for V and 6 bases for J; bases not matched to a gene: 11. The CDR3: CASDSGTGSGEQYF. CDR3 DNA: TGCGCCAGCGACTCCGGGACAGGGTCCGGCGAGCAGTACTTC.

The gene calls are TRBV5-1 and TRBJ2-2, with D possibly being TRBD1 (5 bases). V lost 4 bases to trimming and J lost 2 bases, with 15 bases between them. Germline V gene lookup returns CDR1 SGHRS and CDR2 YFSETQ. The CDR3 is made up of 16 amino acids. The CDR3 DNA sequence: TGCGCCAGCAGCCTAATGGAAGGGGCCAACACCGGGGAGCTGTTTTTT. Its protein is CASSLMEGANTGELFF.

The sample holds many counts of this clonotype. The chain uses TRBV18 and TRBJ1-5, with D maybe TRBD1 (5 bases). The CDR3 covers 15 residues. CDR1 is KGHSH and CDR2 is LQKENI in the germline V gene. V was clipped by 3 bases and J by 0 bases, with 9 bases between them. This chain's CDR3 is CASSPEGSSNQPQHF. CDR3 in DNA: TGTGCCAGCTCACCGGAGGGGAGTAGCAATCAGCCCCAGCATTTT.

Concerning this clonotype: One end of the junction is discordant with germline, which a read error may explain. The chain is built from TRBV7-7 and TRBJ2-2, with TRBD2 identical over 9 bases. This CDR3 is built from 18 residues. Germline values: CDR1 SSHAT, CDR2 FNYEAQ (reference sequence). Here the CDR3 reads CASSFNPFSGGNTGELFF. As DNA, the CDR3 is TGTGCTAGCAGCTTTAACCCCTTTAGCGGGGGAAACACCGGGGAGCTGTTTTTT.

The table lists this clonotype with a few counts. The gene calls are TRBV6-1 and TRBJ1-2; no clear D gene. Trimming took 2 bases from V and 5 from J, leaving 9 bases between them. In germline, CDR1 is MNHNS, CDR2 SASEGT. The CDR3 runs 13 residues. The CDR3 DNA follows: TGTGCCAGCAGTGAAACAGTGGGGTATGGCTACACCTTC. It yields the protein CASSETVGYGYTF.

This clonotype was observed many times. J is TRBJ1-5 and V is TRBV6-2 or TRBV6-3, with 7 bases matching TRBD1. CDR1 is MNHEY and CDR2 is SVGEGT in the germline V gene. The V segment lost 2 bases and the J segment 2 bases; nucleotides outside the gene matches: 15. The CDR3 runs 19 residues. CDR3 in amino acids: CASSYVGTAELRGNQPQHF. The CDR3 DNA is TGTGCCAGCAGTTACGTGGGGACAGCGGAACTGAGGGGCAATCAGCCCCAGCATTTT.

The chain couples TRBV5-4 to TRBJ2-3; 9 bases fit TRBD2. The CDR3 totals 15 residues. Trimming cost V 3 bases and J 4 bases; bases outside gene matches: 6. Germline values: CDR1 SGHNT, CDR2 YYREEE (reference sequence). CDR3 sequence: CASSSGTSSSDTQYF. As DNA, the CDR3 is TGTGCCAGCAGCTCGGGGACTAGCTCGTCAGATACGCAGTATTTT. Using reference TRBV5-4 and TRBJ2-3 for the parts outside the CDR3, the full variable domain is ETGVTQSPTHLIKTRGQQVTLRCSSQSGHNTVSWYQQALGQGPQFIFQYYREEENGRGNFPPRFSGLQFPNYSSELNVNALELDDSALYLCASSSGTSSSDTQYFGPGTRLTVL.

Many counts were recorded for this clonotype. The V and J genes are TRBV30 and TRBJ1-6, with a weak D call TRBD1 (5 bases). Looked up from germline, CDR1 is GTSNPN and CDR2 is SVGIG (reference sequence). The V end was cut by 6 bases, the J end by 7 bases, with 13 bases between. This CDR3 comprises 13 residues. CDR3 DNA: TGTGCCTGCATGGAGGGGTACAATTCACCCCTCCACTTT. This encodes CACMEGYNSPLHF.

As regards this clonotype: A much larger clone differs from this one at a single base, so this may be a read error. The CDR3 does not end in the conserved phenylalanine or tryptophan, so this is likely a read error. The rearrangement joins TRBV28 to TRBJ1-2; maybe TRBD1 (5 bases). V lost 2 bases to trimming and J lost 0 bases, with 10 bases between them. Germline CDR1 and CDR2: MDHEN and SYDVKM. There are 15 residues in the CDR3. CDR3 residues: CASSLLRGPNYGYTL. The CDR3, as DNA: TGTGCCAGCAGTTTACTACGGGGACCTAACTATGGCTACACCCTC.

In its sample, this clonotype was seen many times. The J gene is TRBJ2-2, the V gene TRBV12-3 or TRBV12-4, with 8 bases matching TRBD2. The CDR3 covers 15 residues. V trimming: 3 bases; J trimming: 1 base; junction bases outside the gene matches: 1. The CDR3 loop reads CASSFAGGNTGELFF. The CDR3 DNA is TGTGCCAGCAGTTTTGCGGGGGGGAACACCGGGGAGCTGTTTTTT.

The chain has TRBV6-2 or TRBV6-3 and TRBJ2-2; 7 positions match TRBD1. Germline CDR1 and CDR2: MNHEY and SVGEGT. V lost 6 bases and J lost 1; bases outside the gene matches: 2. The CDR3 length is 14 residues. CDR3 protein: CASRRDRNTGELFF. The CDR3 DNA sequence: TGTGCCAGCAGGAGGGACAGGAACACCGGGGAGCTGTTTTTT.

There are many counts of this clonotype. The J gene is TRBJ2-5, the V gene TRBV19; D tentatively fits TRBD1 or TRBD2 (5 bases each). Germline loops: CDR1 LNHDA, CDR2 SQIVND (reference sequence). Trimming removed 6 bases at V and 2 bases at J, with 16 bases between. The CDR3 is 15 amino acids. The CDR3 coding sequence is TGTGCCAGTAGCGAAACCGGGACGGTACAAGAGACCCAGTACTTC. It encodes CASSETGTVQETQYF.

This clonotype was counted only a few times. This chain joins TRBV7-2 and TRBJ2-3, with TRBD2 matching 14 bases. The CDR3 has 17 amino acids. The V and J ends lost 1 base and 5 bases, in that order; junction bases with no gene match: 5. Germline CDR1 is SGHTA and CDR2 is FQGNSA. DNA of the CDR3: TGTGCCAGCAGCTTAGGCCGACTAGCGGGGGGGCAAGATACGCAGTATTTT. It specifies CASSLGRLAGGQDTQYF. The whole variable domain, remainder taken from reference TRBV7-2 and TRBJ2-3, is GAGVSQSPSNKVTEKGKDVELRCDPISGHTALYWYRQSLGQGLEFLIYFQGNSAPDKSGLPSDRFSAERTGGSVSTLTIQRTQQEDSAVYLCASSLGRLAGGQDTQYFGPGTRLTVL.

At least ten counts were recorded for this clonotype. The V gene is TRBV2, the J gene TRBJ2-7; TRBD1 agrees at 7 bases. The CDR3 contains 14 residues. Trimming at V came to 6 bases and at J to 4 bases, leaving 9 bases not matched to a gene. Germline CDR1 and CDR2: SNHLY and FYNNEI. CDR3 amino acids: CASRRTGQIYEQYF. Written as DNA, the CDR3 is TGTGCCAGCAGAAGGACAGGTCAGATATACGAGCAGTACTTC.

This clonotype came up many times. The rearrangement uses TRBV5-1 and TRBJ2-5, with 8 bases that match TRBD1. Germline V gene lookup returns CDR1 SGHRS and CDR2 YFSETQ. V was clipped by 2 bases and J by 3 bases; unmatched bases: 6. The CDR3 is 15 residues long. CDR3 DNA: TGCGCCAGCAGCTTCCTGACAGGGGATGAAGAGACCCAGTACTTC. It is translated as CASSFLTGDEETQYF.